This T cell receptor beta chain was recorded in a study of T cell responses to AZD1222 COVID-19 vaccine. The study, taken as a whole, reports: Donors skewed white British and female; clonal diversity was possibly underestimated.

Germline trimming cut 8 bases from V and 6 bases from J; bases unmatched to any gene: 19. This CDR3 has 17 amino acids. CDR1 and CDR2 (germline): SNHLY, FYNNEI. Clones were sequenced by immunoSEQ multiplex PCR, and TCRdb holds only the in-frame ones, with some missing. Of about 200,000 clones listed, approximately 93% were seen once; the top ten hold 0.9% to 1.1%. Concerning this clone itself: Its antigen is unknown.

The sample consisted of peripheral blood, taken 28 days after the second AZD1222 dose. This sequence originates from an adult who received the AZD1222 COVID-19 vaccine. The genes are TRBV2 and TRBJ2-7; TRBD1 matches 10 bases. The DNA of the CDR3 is TGTGCCAGCCTGAAGAGGGGTAGTGACAGGGGGCGCCCCGAGCAGTACTTC. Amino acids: CASLKRGSDRGRPEQYF.